The sample holds one count of the clone carrying this TCR beta chain. Its specificity is not known. The CDR3 has 15 residues. This sample is part of a study of cytomegalovirus exposure and HLA in healthy donors. Whole-study context: Ancestry clustering placed 70% to 85% of about 400 genotyped donors in the Caucasian-associated cluster.

Overall study results and limits: At a 0.05 false discovery rate, a later analysis found roughly 17,000 TCR beta sequences to be associated with HLA alleles. Trimming of TCR beta V- and J-genes showed a link, identified in a later analysis, to a missense DCLRE1C variant. A few V segments could not be told apart, such as TRBV6-2 and TRBV6-3, and were left out.

The PCR used 60 Vbeta and 13 Jbeta primers. TCRdb keeps only in-frame clones here, not all; method: immunoSEQ multiplex PCR. Of approximately 110,000 clones listed, roughly 85% are singletons. The clonotype originates from a woman aged 40 to 50 in good health and CMV-seronegative. Sequencing input: PBMCs. V usage is TRBV21-1 and J usage is TRBJ2-7; TRBD1 is the table's D call and was not checked against the DNA. TRBV21-1 is a known pseudogene. The CDR3 region is CASSKGGVVNYEQYF. The CDR3, as DNA: TGTGCCAGCAGCAAAGGGGGCGTGGTAAACTACGAGCAGTACTTC.